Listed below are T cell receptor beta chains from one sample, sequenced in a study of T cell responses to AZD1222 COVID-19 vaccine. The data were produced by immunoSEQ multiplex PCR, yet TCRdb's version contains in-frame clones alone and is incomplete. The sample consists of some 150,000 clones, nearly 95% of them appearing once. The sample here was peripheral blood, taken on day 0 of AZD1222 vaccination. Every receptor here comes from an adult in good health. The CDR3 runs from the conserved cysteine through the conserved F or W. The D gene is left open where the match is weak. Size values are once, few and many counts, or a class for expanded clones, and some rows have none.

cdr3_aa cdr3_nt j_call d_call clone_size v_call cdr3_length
CASSHPDRGNYEQYF TGTGCCAGCAGCCACCCGGACAGGGGGAACTACGAGCAGTACTTC TRBJ2-7 TRBD1 - TRBV2 15
CASSQNYEQYF TGTGCCAGCAGTCAAAACTACGAGCAGTACTTC TRBJ2-7 - - TRBV6-5 11
CASSLEGREGPEQFF TGCGCCAGCAGCTTGGAGGGGCGGGAGGGGCCTGAGCAGTTCTTC TRBJ2-1 TRBD2 - TRBV5-1 15
CASGWSYEQYF TGTGCTAGTGGCTGGAGCTACGAGCAGTACTTC TRBJ2-7 - few TRBV12-5 11
CASSPEGGANTGELFF TGTGCTAGCAGCCCCGAGGGGGGGGCGAACACCGGGGAGCTGTTTTTT TRBJ2-2 - - TRBV7-7 16
CASSSGPVTEAFF TGTGCCAGCAGTTCTGGCCCCGTCACTGAAGCTTTCTTT TRBJ1-1 - once TRBV2 13
CASSGRDRVNTEAFF TGTGCCAGCAGCGGGCGGGACAGGGTGAACACTGAAGCTTTCTTT TRBJ1-1 TRBD1 - TRBV7-6 15
CASSGTRAGEAFF TGTGCCAGCAGTGGAACACGGGCTGGTGAAGCTTTCTTT TRBJ1-1 - - TRBV2 13
CASSYSGSHNQPQHF TGTGCCAGCAGTTACTCGGGCAGCCACAATCAGCCCCAGCATTTT TRBJ1-5 - - TRBV6-6 15
CASSLEPPRGSPLHF TGTGCCAGCAGCTTGGAACCGCCGCGGGGATCACCCCTCCACTTT TRBJ1-6 - - TRBV5-4 15
CASTPRGQESYEQYF TGTGCCAGCACTCCTAGGGGACAGGAATCCTACGAGCAGTACTTC TRBJ2-7 TRBD1 - TRBV6-5 15
CASSFSGDTGELFF TGTGCCAGCAGCTTTTCGGGAGACACCGGGGAGCTGTTTTTT TRBJ2-2 - - TRBV7-3 14
CSVSGKETPYGYTF TGCAGCGTCTCGGGGAAGGAGACCCCCTATGGCTACACCTTC TRBJ1-2 - - TRBV29-1 14
CASSIWDEQFF TGTGCCAGTAGTATCTGGGATGAGCAGTTCTTC TRBJ2-1 - - TRBV19 11
CASSTPGSGRAYNNEQFF TGTGCCAGTAGTACCCCGGGTAGCGGGAGGGCCTACAACAATGAGCAGTTCTTC TRBJ2-1 TRBD2 - TRBV19 18
CASSVADFYNEQFF TGTGCCAGCAGCGTAGCGGACTTCTACAATGAGCAGTTCTTC TRBJ2-1 - - TRBV5-4 14
CASGLVVGLATEQFF TGTGCTAGTGGTTTGGTGGTCGGACTAGCCACTGAGCAGTTCTTC TRBJ2-1 TRBD2 - TRBV12-5 15
CASWTPSGNTIYF TGTGCCAGCTGGACCCCCTCTGGAAACACCATATATTTT TRBJ1-3 - - TRBV27 13
CASSLDPGHLYNEQFF TGTGCCAGCAGCTTGGACCCGGGACACCTCTACAATGAGCAGTTCTTC TRBJ2-1 - - TRBV5-6 16
CATSRRRGVNTGELFF TGTGCCACCAGCAGACGTCGGGGGGTCAACACCGGGGAGCTGTTTTTT TRBJ2-2 TRBD2 - TRBV15 16
CASSPGQGARVYGYTF TGTGCCAGCAGCCCGGGACAGGGGGCCCGCGTCTATGGCTACACCTTC TRBJ1-2 TRBD1 - TRBV9 16
CAVRQPNTEAFF TGTGCCGTCAGACAGCCTAACACTGAAGCTTTCTTT TRBJ1-1 - - TRBV6-5 12
CASSRRDELGAANEKLFF TGTGCCAGCAGTCGCCGGGACGAACTAGGGGCAGCTAATGAAAAACTGTTTTTT TRBJ1-4 - - TRBV6-6 18
CASSFRGGGEQFF TGTGCCAGCAGTTTTCGCGGAGGCGGTGAGCAGTTCTTC TRBJ2-1 - - TRBV27 13
CASSPLAGGGDEETQYF TGCGCCAGCAGCCCTCTAGCGGGAGGCGGTGATGAGGAGACCCAGTACTTC TRBJ2-5 TRBD2 - TRBV5-1 17
CASSLPTSGTMGEQYF TGCGCCAGCAGCTTACCAACTAGCGGGACGATGGGCGAGCAGTACTTC TRBJ2-7 TRBD2 - TRBV5-1 16
CASSYSGASEAFF TGTGCCAGCAGTTACTCCGGCGCTTCTGAAGCTTTCTTT TRBJ1-1 - - TRBV28 13
CASSPHSRGSIGETQYF TGTGCCAGCAGCCCCCATTCTCGCGGGAGTATCGGAGAGACCCAGTACTTC TRBJ2-5 TRBD2 - TRBV5-4 17
CASSISRTSGSYNEQFF TGTGCCAGTAGTATATCCCGGACTAGCGGCTCGTACAATGAGCAGTTCTTC TRBJ2-1 TRBD2 - TRBV19 17
CASSPGGQKAFF TGTGCCAGCAGCCCCGGAGGGCAAAAAGCTTTCTTT TRBJ1-1 - once TRBV3-1/TRBV3-2 12
CAWNRGGPTSYEQYF TGTGCCTGGAATAGAGGGGGACCAACCTCCTACGAGCAGTACTTC TRBJ2-7 - - TRBV30 15
CASSKSGSPVYEQYF TGTGCCAGCAGCAAAAGCGGGAGTCCCGTCTACGAGCAGTACTTC TRBJ2-7 TRBD2 - TRBV11-3 15
CASSEWANNEQFF TGTGCCAGCAGTGAGTGGGCAAACAATGAGCAGTTCTTC TRBJ2-1 - - TRBV25-1 13
CASSPGQGRTDTQYF TGTGCCAGCAGCCCCGGACAGGGGAGGACAGATACGCAGTATTTT TRBJ2-3 TRBD1 - TRBV7-9 15
CASSEGVSDAYNEQFF TGTGCCAGCAGCGAGGGGGTTAGTGACGCCTACAATGAGCAGTTCTTC TRBJ2-1 - - TRBV9 16
CASSIVMRSTDTQYF TGTGCCAGTAGTATAGTAATGAGAAGCACAGATACGCAGTATTTT TRBJ2-3 - once TRBV19 15
CASSETSGSSYEQYF TGTGCCAGCAGTGAGACTAGCGGGAGTTCTTACGAGCAGTACTTC TRBJ2-7 TRBD2 - TRBV28 15